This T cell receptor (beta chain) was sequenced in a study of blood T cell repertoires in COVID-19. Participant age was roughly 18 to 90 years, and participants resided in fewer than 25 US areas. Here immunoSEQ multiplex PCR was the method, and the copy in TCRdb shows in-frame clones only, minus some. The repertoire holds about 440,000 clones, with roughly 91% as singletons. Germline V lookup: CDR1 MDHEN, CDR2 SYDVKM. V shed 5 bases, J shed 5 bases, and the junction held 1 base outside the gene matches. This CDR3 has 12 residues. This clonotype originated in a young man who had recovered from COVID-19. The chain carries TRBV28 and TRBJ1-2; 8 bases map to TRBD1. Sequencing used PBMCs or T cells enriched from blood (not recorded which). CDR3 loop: CASSDRGYGYTF. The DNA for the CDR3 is TGTGCCAGCAGTGACAGGGGATATGGCTACACCTTC.